The present T cell receptor (beta chain) was sequenced within a study of molecular identifiers for immune sequencing clone quantification. Study information: Replicates involved a five-way split of RNA from roughly 21,000 or 96,000 naive CD8 cells, with sequencing of four.

MiXCR was run by TCRdb on the PCR reads, yielding one entry per CDR3 protein. The sample contains about half a million distinct CDR3 sequences, about a fifth of which appear only once. The sample holds many counts of this clonotype. As CD8+CD4-CCR7+CD45RA+ cells, naive CD8 T cells were sorted. Germline V gene lookup returns CDR1 LNHDA and CDR2 SQIVND (reference sequence). Trimming removed 6 bases at V and 3 bases at J, with 3 bases between. The CDR3 totals 11 residues. Sequenced material: naive CD8+ T cells from blood, with Jurkat cell RNA spiked in. Subset denoted: FACS-sorted CD8+CD4-CCR7+CD45RA+ naive T cells. The chain couples TRBV19 to TRBJ1-5; no firm D call. The sequence was collected from a human donor in good health. Some libraries in this study had Jurkat cell RNA spiked in. CDR3: CASSNNQPQHF. CDR3 sequence (DNA): TGTGCCAGTAGCAACAATCAGCCCCAGCATTTT.